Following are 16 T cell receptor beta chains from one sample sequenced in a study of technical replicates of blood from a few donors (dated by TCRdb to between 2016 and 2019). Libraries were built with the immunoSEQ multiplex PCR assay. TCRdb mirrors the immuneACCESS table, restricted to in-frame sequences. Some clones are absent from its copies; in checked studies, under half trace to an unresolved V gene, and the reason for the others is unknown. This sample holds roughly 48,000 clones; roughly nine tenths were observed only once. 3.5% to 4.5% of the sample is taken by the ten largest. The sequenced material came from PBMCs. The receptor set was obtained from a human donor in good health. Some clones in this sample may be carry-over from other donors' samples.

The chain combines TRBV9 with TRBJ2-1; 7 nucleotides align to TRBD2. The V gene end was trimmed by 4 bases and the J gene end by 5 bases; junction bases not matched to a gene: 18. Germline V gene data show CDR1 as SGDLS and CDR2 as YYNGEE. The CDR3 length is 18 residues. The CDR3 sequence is CASSRGSSSAGPNNEQFF. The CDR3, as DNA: TGTGCCAGCAGCCGGGGCAGTTCCTCAGCGGGACCGAACAATGAGCAGTTCTTC.

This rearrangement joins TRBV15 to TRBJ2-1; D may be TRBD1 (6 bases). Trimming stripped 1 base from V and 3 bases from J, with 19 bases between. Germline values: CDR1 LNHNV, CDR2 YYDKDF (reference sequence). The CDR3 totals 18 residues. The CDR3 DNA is TGTGCCACCAGCAGAGTTCCCCCAGGGGCTTACCTCTACAATGAGCAGTTCTTC. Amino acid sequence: CATSRVPPGAYLYNEQFF.

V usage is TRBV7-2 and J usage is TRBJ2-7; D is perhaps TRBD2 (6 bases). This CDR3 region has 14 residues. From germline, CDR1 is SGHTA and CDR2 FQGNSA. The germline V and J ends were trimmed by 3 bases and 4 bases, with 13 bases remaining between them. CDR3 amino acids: CASSFLTSSYEQYF. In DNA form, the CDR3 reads TGTGCCAGCAGCTTCCTGACTAGTTCATACGAGCAGTACTTC.

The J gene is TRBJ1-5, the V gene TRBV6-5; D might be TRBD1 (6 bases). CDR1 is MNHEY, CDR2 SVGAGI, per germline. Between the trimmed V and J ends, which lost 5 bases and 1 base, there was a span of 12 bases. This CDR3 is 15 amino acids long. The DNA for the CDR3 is TGTGCCAGCAGTAAGTCCGGGACAAGCAATCAGCCCCAGCATTTT. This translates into CASSKSGTSNQPQHF.

CDR3 DNA: TGTGCTAGTGGTTCGGTGACAGGGGATGGCTACACCTTC. Protein product: CASGSVTGDGYTF. This sequence joins TRBV12-5 and TRBJ1-2; 8 bases are shared with TRBD1. V was clipped by 4 bases and J by 6 bases; unmatched bases: 4. CDR1 is LGHNT and CDR2 is FRNRAP in the germline V gene. The CDR3 length is 13 residues.

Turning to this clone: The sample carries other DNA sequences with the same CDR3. The CDR3 DNA sequence: TGCGCCAGCAGCCCGGCGGGAGGGTACAATGAGCAGTTCTTC. Its translation: CASSPAGGYNEQFF. The rearrangement links TRBV5-1 to TRBJ2-1; 9 bases match TRBD2. This CDR3 has 14 amino acids. Germline trimming cut 4 bases from V and 4 bases from J; bases unmatched to any gene: 3. The germline gives CDR1 SGHRS, CDR2 YFSETQ.

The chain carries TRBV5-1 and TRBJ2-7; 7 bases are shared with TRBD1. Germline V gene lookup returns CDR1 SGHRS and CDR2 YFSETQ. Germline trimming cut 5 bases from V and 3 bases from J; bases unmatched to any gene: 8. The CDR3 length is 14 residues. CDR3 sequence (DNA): TGCGCCAGCAGTGGGGACAGCAACTACTACGAGCAGTACTTC. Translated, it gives CASSGDSNYYEQYF.

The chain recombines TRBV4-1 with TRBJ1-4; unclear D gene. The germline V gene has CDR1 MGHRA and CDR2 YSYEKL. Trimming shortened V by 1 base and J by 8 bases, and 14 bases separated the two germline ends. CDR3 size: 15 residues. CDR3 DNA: TGCGCCAGCAGCCAAGCATCCGGGGTCAGGGAAAAACTGTTTTTT. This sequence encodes CASSQASGVREKLFF.

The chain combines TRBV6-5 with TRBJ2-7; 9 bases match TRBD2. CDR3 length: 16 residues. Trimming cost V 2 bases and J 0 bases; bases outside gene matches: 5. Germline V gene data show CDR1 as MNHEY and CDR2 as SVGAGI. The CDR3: CASSYARAGGSYEQYF. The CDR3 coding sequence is TGTGCCAGCAGTTACGCCCGAGCGGGAGGCTCCTACGAGCAGTACTTC.

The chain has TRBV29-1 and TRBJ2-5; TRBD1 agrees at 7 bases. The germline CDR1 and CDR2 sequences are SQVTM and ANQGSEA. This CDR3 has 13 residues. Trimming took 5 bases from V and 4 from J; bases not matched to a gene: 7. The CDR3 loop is CSVPDRVAETQYF. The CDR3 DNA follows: TGCAGCGTTCCAGACAGGGTGGCAGAGACCCAGTACTTC.

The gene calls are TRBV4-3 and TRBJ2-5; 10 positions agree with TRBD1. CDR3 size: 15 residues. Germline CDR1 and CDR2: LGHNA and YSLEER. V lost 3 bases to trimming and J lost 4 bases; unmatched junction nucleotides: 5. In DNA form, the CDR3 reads TGCGCCAGCAGCCAGGCCGGGACAGGGGTAGAGACCCAGTACTTC. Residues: CASSQAGTGVETQYF.

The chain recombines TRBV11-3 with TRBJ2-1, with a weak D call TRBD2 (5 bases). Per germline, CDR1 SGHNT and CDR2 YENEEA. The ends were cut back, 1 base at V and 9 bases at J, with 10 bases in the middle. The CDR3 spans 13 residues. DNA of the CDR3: TGTGCCAGCAGCTTAGGTACCCGGGGTGAGCAGTTCTTC. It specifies CASSLGTRGEQFF.

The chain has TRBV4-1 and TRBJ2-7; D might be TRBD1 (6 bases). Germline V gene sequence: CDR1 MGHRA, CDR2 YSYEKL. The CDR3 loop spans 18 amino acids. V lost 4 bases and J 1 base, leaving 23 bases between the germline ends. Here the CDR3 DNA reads TGCGCCAGCAGCCGTGGGGGCCTTCGGGGCGGGCTTTCCTACGAGCAGTACTTC. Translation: CASSRGGLRGGLSYEQYF.

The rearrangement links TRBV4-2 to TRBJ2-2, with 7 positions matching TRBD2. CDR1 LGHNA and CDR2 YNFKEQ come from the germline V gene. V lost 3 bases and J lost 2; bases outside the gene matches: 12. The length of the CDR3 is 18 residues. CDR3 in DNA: TGTGCCAGCAGCCAGGCCCTGGGGGGAGCGGGAAACACCGGGGAGCTGTTTTTT. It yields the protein CASSQALGGAGNTGELFF.

The CDR3: CASSLAGEGGQPQHF. The CDR3 DNA is TGTGCCAGCAGCTTGGCTGGGGAAGGGGGTCAGCCCCAGCATTTT. This chain connects TRBV5-6 to TRBJ1-5, with D maybe TRBD1 (6 bases). The germline gives CDR1 SGHDT, CDR2 YYEEEE. There are 15 residues in the CDR3. Deletions cut 0 bases from V and 6 bases from J, with 13 bases between.

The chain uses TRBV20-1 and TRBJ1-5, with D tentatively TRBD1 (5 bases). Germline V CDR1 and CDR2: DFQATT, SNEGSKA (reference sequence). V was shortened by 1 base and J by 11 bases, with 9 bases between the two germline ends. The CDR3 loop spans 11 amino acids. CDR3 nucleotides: TGCAGTGCTAGAGTAAGGGGATCCCAGCATTTT. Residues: CSARVRGSQHF.